Below, one TCR beta chain is given with its context. The data belong to a study of technical replicates of blood from a few donors. Per the germline V gene, CDR1 is MNHEY and CDR2 is SVGAGI. V was pared by 6 bases and J by 2 bases, with 16 bases between. CDR3 size: 15 residues. Using immunoSEQ multiplex PCR, the repertoire was profiled, and TCRdb retains in-frame clones only, with some absent. The sample contains approximately 95,000 clones, approximately 95% of which appear only once. This rearrangement joins TRBV6-5 to TRBJ1-1; D perhaps matches TRBD1 (6 bases). The clonotype comes from a human donor in good health. Sequenced sample: T cells isolated from PBMCs. The CDR3 DNA follows: TGTGCCAGCAGGTATACCAGGACAGCCAACACTGAAGCTTTCTTT. Residues: CASRYTRTANTEAFF.